One sample yielded the 27 T cell receptor beta chains listed below, sequenced in a study of beta chain features in type 1 diabetes. General study findings and limits: Within each of all four CD4+ subsets, Type 1 diabetes patients had TCRB CDR3s that were moderately but significantly shorter.

For these receptors, no antigen is known. cDNA synthesis used the whole RNA isolate, giving expressed TCRB sequences. The repertoire was sequenced with immunoSEQ multiplex PCR; TCRdb's copy has only in-frame clones and lacks some. The sample yields a few hundred thousand clones, around 22% seen once. Input material: naive CD4+ T cells from blood. The receptors come from a woman aged 25 to 39 with type 1 diabetes.

Comment on this clone: Germline is not matched at one junction end, which may reflect a read error. V gene TRBV7-7 combines with J gene TRBJ2-2; no clear D gene. Germline CDR1 SSHAT, CDR2 FNYEAQ (reference sequence). The CDR3 consists of 12 residues. The CDR3 coding sequence is TGTGCTAGCAGCTTAACGGCCGGGGAGCTGTTTTTT. It codes for CASSLTAGELFF.

The chain couples TRBV5-4 to TRBJ2-1, with TRBD2 identical over 9 bases. Trimming removed 4 bases from V and 2 bases from J; junction bases left unmatched: 4. CDR1 is SGHNT, CDR2 YYREEE, per germline (reference sequence). The CDR3 covers 15 residues. CDR3 sequence: CASSPSGDAYNEQFF. The CDR3 DNA reads TGTGCCAGCAGCCCTAGCGGGGATGCCTACAATGAGCAGTTCTTC.

The chain combines TRBV25-1 with TRBJ2-5, with no clear D. Trimming stripped 1 base from V and 1 base from J, with 4 bases between. This CDR3 has 13 residues. The germline CDR1 and CDR2 sequences are MGHDK and SYGVNS. Written as DNA, the CDR3 is TGTGCCAGCAGTGAATGGAGCCAAGAGACCCAGTACTTC. This gives the protein CASSEWSQETQYF. Full variable domain (outside the CDR3, taken from reference TRBV25-1 and TRBJ2-5): EADIYQTPRYLVIGTGKKITLECSQTMGHDKMYWYQQDPGMELHLIHYSYGVNSTEKGDLSSESTVSRIRTEHFPLTLESARPSHTSQYLCASSEWSQETQYFGPGTRLLVL.

The J gene is TRBJ1-1, the V gene TRBV28; 9 positions match TRBD1. V lost 3 bases, J lost 5 bases, and 10 bases stayed unmatched. The V gene's germline CDR1 is MDHEN and CDR2 SYDVKM. The CDR3 totals 16 residues. CDR3 DNA sequence: TGTGCCAGCAGTTTTCCGGAACAGGGGGCAAGGACTGAAGCTTTCTTT. Translating it yields CASSFPEQGARTEAFF.

This chain connects TRBV4-2 to TRBJ1-2, with D possibly TRBD1 on 6 matching bases. The CDR3 spans 15 residues. V dropped 1 base and J dropped 2 bases, with 11 bases sitting between them. Looked up from germline, CDR1 is LGHNA and CDR2 is YNFKEQ. The CDR3 sequence is CASSQVGGSNYGYTF. In DNA, the CDR3 is TGTGCCAGCAGCCAAGTAGGGGGAAGCAACTATGGCTACACCTTC.

V is TRBV4-1 and J is TRBJ1-2, with D tentatively TRBD1 (6 bases). The V end lost 1 base, the J end lost 2 bases, and 11 bases lay between the germline ends. Germline V gives CDR1 MGHRA, CDR2 YSYEKL. The CDR3 sequence is 15 residues long. The CDR3, as DNA: TGCGCCAGCAGCCAAGTGAACAGGGAGAACTATGGCTACACCTTC. This encodes CASSQVNRENYGYTF.

The V and J genes are TRBV7-8 and TRBJ2-7; D not certain. CDR1 and CDR2 (germline): SGHVS, FQNEAQ. Trimming shortened V by 1 base and J by 1 base, and 8 bases separated the two germline ends. The CDR3 spans 14 residues. CDR3 bases: TGTGCCAGCAGCTTAGTTCTCGGGTCCTACGAGCAGTACTTC. This codes for CASSLVLGSYEQYF.

The rearrangement links TRBV7-9 to TRBJ2-1, with 13 positions matching TRBD2. Per germline, CDR1 SEHNR and CDR2 FQNEAQ (reference sequence). J was trimmed by 7 bases and V by 5 bases; bases with no gene match: 11. The CDR3 covers 17 residues. The CDR3 reads CASSPWTSGSLFNEQFF. The CDR3, as DNA: TGTGCCAGCAGCCCATGGACTAGCGGGAGTCTATTTAATGAGCAGTTCTTC. The full variable domain, completed using reference TRBV7-9 and TRBJ2-1, is DTGVSQNPRHKITKRGQNVTFRCDPISEHNRLYWYRQTLGQGPEFLTYFQNEAQLEKSRLLSDRFSAERPKGSFSTLEIQRTEQGDSAMYLCASSPWTSGSLFNEQFFGPGTRLTVL.

This clone was detected only a few times. This chain uses TRBV15 with TRBJ1-2; D is perhaps TRBD1 (6 bases). The V end was cut by 3 bases, the J end by 6 bases, with 17 bases between. Germline assignment: CDR1 LNHNV and CDR2 YYDKDF (reference sequence). CDR3 length equals 15 residues. The CDR3 DNA reads TGTGCCACCAGCAGGTCGGACCCTGACAGGCATGGCTACACCTTC. Protein product: CATSRSDPDRHGYTF. The full variable domain, with the rest looked up from reference TRBV15 and TRBJ1-2, is DAMVIQNPRYQVTQFGKPVTLSCSQTLNHNVMYWYQQKSSQAPKLLFHYYDKDFNNEADTPDNFQSRRPNTSFCFLDIRSPGLGDTAMYLCATSRSDPDRHGYTFGSGTRLTVV.

The chain employs TRBV27 and TRBJ1-2; D remains ambiguous. V was trimmed by 5 bases and J by 5 bases, leaving 24 bases between them. CDR3 length: 17 residues. CDR1 is MNHEY and CDR2 is SMNVEV in the germline V gene (reference sequence). The CDR3: CASSPRSATPSLYGYTF. DNA of the CDR3: TGTGCCAGCAGTCCCCGGTCGGCCACCCCTAGCCTTTATGGCTACACCTTC.

A few counts support this clone. DNA of the CDR3: TGCGCCAGCAGCTTGGCCGAGGTCGCGAACACCGGGGAGCTGTTTTTT. Translation gives CASSLAEVANTGELFF. This chain links TRBV5-1 with TRBJ2-2; unclear D gene. Trimming pared 0 bases from V and 0 bases from J, leaving 9 bases between. The CDR3 sequence is 16 residues long. Germline V gene lookup returns CDR1 SGHRS and CDR2 YFSETQ.

In this sample, this clone turned up a few times. This chain uses TRBV11-1 with TRBJ2-5; D perhaps matches TRBD1 (6 bases). In germline, CDR1 is SGHAT, CDR2 FQDESV (reference sequence). This CDR3 spans 17 amino acids. V dropped 2 bases and J dropped 1 base, with 17 bases sitting between them. CDR3: CASSLWGPRGTQETQYF. CDR3 sequence (DNA): TGTGCCAGCAGCTTATGGGGGCCAAGGGGCACCCAAGAGACCCAGTACTTC.

This clone has more than one count but fewer than ten. The J gene is TRBJ2-7, the V gene TRBV29-1; D possibly corresponds to TRBD1 (5 bases). The V and J ends lost 3 bases and 2 bases respectively, with 8 bases between them. CDR3 size: 12 residues. Per the germline V gene, CDR1 is SQVTM and CDR2 is ANQGSEA. The CDR3 spells CSVDAGTYEQYF. The CDR3 bases are TGCAGCGTTGATGCAGGGACCTACGAGCAGTACTTC.

This clone was detected only a few times. The CDR3 protein is CSAPSTRLSDTQYF. DNA for the CDR3: TGCAGCGCCCCCTCTACCCGTCTCTCAGATACGCAGTATTTT. V usage is TRBV29-1 and J usage is TRBJ2-3; D is uncertain. The length of the CDR3 is 14 residues. Per germline, CDR1 SQVTM and CDR2 ANQGSEA. Trimming stripped 7 bases from V and 4 bases from J, with 18 bases between.

The sample holds a few counts of this clone. The chain combines TRBV7-2 with TRBJ2-7; 7 bases match TRBD1. Germline assignment: CDR1 SGHTA and CDR2 FQGNSA. The CDR3 is 14 residues long. V lost 3 bases to trimming and J lost 3 bases; unmatched junction nucleotides: 5. This CDR3 is CASSFGQGVYEQYF. In DNA, the CDR3 is TGTGCCAGCAGCTTTGGTCAGGGGGTCTACGAGCAGTACTTC.

This rearrangement joins TRBV7-8 to TRBJ2-1; 7 bases line up with TRBD1. CDR1 is SGHVS, CDR2 FQNEAQ, per germline. The CDR3 runs to 13 residues. The V segment lost 3 bases and the J segment 15 bases; nucleotides outside the gene matches: 11. CDR3 nucleotide sequence: TGTGCCAGCAGCTTGAGGAACGACAGGGCTCCGTTCTTC. Translated, it gives CASSLRNDRAPFF. The variable domain in full, completed from reference TRBV7-8 and TRBJ2-1, reads GAGVSQSPRYKVAKRGQDVALRCDPISGHVSLFWYQQALGQGPEFLTYFQNEAQLDKSGLPSDRFFAERPEGSVSTLKIQRTQQEDSAVYLCASSLRNDRAPFFGPGTRLTVL.

This clone was recorded once. The V and J genes are TRBV20-1 and TRBJ1-5; TRBD1 matches at 7 bases. The trim removed 6 bases at V and 7 bases at J, leaving 3 bases unmatched. The CDR3 has 11 residues. The V gene's germline CDR1 is DFQATT and CDR2 SNEGSKA (reference sequence). CDR3 DNA sequence: TGCAGTGCAGGGGGCTGGCAGCCCCAGCATTTT. It is translated as CSAGGWQPQHF.

In this sample, this clone turned up a few times. This chain connects TRBV10-3 to TRBJ2-4; 10 positions agree with TRBD1. The CDR3 is 19 residues long. Trimming at V came to 4 bases and at J to 7 bases, leaving 19 bases not matched to a gene. Germline V gene sequence: CDR1 ENHRY, CDR2 SYGVKD. CDR3 amino acids: CAISGGTGVSKPSANIQYF. CDR3 sequence (DNA): TGTGCCATCAGTGGCGGGACAGGGGTTTCTAAACCCTCGGCGAACATTCAGTACTTC.

The V call is TRBV30, the J call TRBJ2-7, with D possibly matching TRBD2 (7 bases). This CDR3 has 10 residues. V lost 2 bases to trimming and J lost 10 bases, with 9 bases between them. Germline V CDR1 and CDR2: GTSNPN, SVGIG (reference sequence). CDR3 sequence reads: CAWSRGAQYF. DNA of the CDR3: TGTGCCTGGAGTCGGGGGGCCCAGTACTTC.

The genes are TRBV30 and TRBJ2-3; 12 bases are a match to TRBD2. This CDR3 has 15 amino acids. V shed 3 bases and J 4 bases; nucleotides not matched to a gene: 5. Per the germline V gene, CDR1 is GTSNPN and CDR2 is SVGIG (reference sequence). CDR3 sequence (DNA): TGTGCCTGGAGCCGTCTAGCGGGAGGGGCAGATACGCAGTATTTT. It translates to CAWSRLAGGADTQYF.

In nucleotides, the CDR3 is TGTGCCAGCTCACCATCCCTAGCGGAGCAGTTCTTC. Its translation is CASSPSLAEQFF. The V and J genes are TRBV18 and TRBJ2-1, with D maybe TRBD2 (6 bases). The CDR3 spans 12 residues. Trimming stripped 2 bases from V and 10 bases from J, with 9 bases between. Per the germline V gene, CDR1 is KGHSH and CDR2 is LQKENI.

For this clone: Other DNA sequences in the same sample also yield this CDR3. The CDR3 DNA is TGCGCCAGCAGCTTTTCCGGGAATGAGCAGTTCTTC. Protein: CASSFSGNEQFF. The gene calls are TRBV5-1 and TRBJ2-1; no firm D call. There are 12 residues in the CDR3. V lost 2 bases to trimming and J lost 7 bases, with 7 bases between them. Germline CDR1 is SGHRS and CDR2 is YFSETQ.

This clone was seen a handful of times. The chain joins TRBV28 to TRBJ2-7; 10 bases fit TRBD1. This CDR3 region has 14 residues. CDR1 is MDHEN, CDR2 SYDVKM, per germline. V gave up 7 bases and J gave up 4 bases; unmatched junction bases: 7. Here the CDR3 DNA reads TGTGCCAGCAAGAGACAGGGGGCGTCGTACGAGCAGTACTTC. Encoded protein: CASKRQGASYEQYF. Complete variable domain (other parts from reference TRBV28 and TRBJ2-7): DVKVTQSSRYLVKRTGEKVFLECVQDMDHENMFWYRQDPGLGLRLIYFSYDVKMKEKGDIPEGYSVSREKKERFSLILESASTNQTSMYLCASKRQGASYEQYFGPGTRLTVT.

V and J are TRBV11-1 and TRBJ1-1; no clear D gene. Germline V gene data show CDR1 as SGHAT and CDR2 as FQDESV (reference sequence). V lost 4 bases and J lost 0, with 12 bases in between. The CDR3 spans 15 residues. For the CDR3, the DNA is TGTGCCAGCAGCTCTAGTCGGGTCCTGAACACTGAAGCTTTCTTT. The encoded protein is CASSSSRVLNTEAFF.

This chain uses TRBV11-1 with TRBJ2-7; TRBD1 agrees at 9 bases. The CDR3 extends over 15 amino acids. V was pared by 4 bases and J by 3 bases, with 7 bases of the junction left unmatched. Germline lookup yields CDR1 SGHAT and CDR2 FQDESV (reference sequence). The CDR3 sequence: CASSSSGTGYYEQYF. The DNA for the CDR3 is TGTGCCAGCAGCTCCTCCGGGACAGGGTACTACGAGCAGTACTTC.

This sequence joins TRBV10-3 and TRBJ2-1, with 8 bases lining up with TRBD2. J was trimmed by 8 bases and V by 0 bases; bases with no gene match: 6. CDR1 ENHRY and CDR2 SYGVKD come from the germline V gene. The CDR3 is 15 residues long. CDR3 nucleotide sequence: TGTGCCATCAGTGAGTCGAATAGCGGGATGGATGAGCAGTTCTTC. It yields the protein CAISESNSGMDEQFF.

This clone was detected a few times. This chain joins TRBV4-2 and TRBJ2-7, with TRBD2 matching 13 bases. The J segment lost 4 bases and the V segment lost 3 bases, leaving 9 bases of the junction unmatched. The germline gives CDR1 LGHNA, CDR2 YNFKEQ. The CDR3 is 17 amino acids. The CDR3 here is CASSQGIGTSGTYEQYF. The CDR3 DNA follows: TGTGCCAGCAGCCAGGGGATTGGGACTAGCGGGACATACGAGCAGTACTTC.